These 18 T cell receptor beta chains share one sample of origin, sequenced in a study of cytomegalovirus exposure and HLA in healthy donors. The PCR ran on 60 Vbeta and 13 Jbeta primers. The protocol was immunoSEQ multiplex PCR, while the TCRdb copy is restricted to in-frame clones and leaves out a portion. The profile shows some 120,000 clones, around three quarters of them singletons. The sample was PBMCs. These TCRs come from a young man in good health and CMV-seropositive.

The genes are TRBV6-5 and TRBJ2-7, with 13 bases fitting TRBD2. J gave up 9 bases and V 5 bases, and 7 bases lay outside the gene matches. CDR1 and CDR2 from the germline V gene are MNHEY and SVGAGI. The CDR3 spans 14 residues. CDR3 amino acids: CASSTGTSGMGQYF. The CDR3 DNA is TGTGCCAGCAGTACCGGGACTAGCGGGATGGGGCAGTACTTC.

This chain links TRBV6-5 with TRBJ2-7; weak D call: TRBD1 (5 bases). The ends were cut back, 8 bases at V and 3 bases at J, with 14 bases in the middle. The CDR3 totals 13 residues. Germline CDR1 and CDR2: MNHEY and SVGAGI. CDR3 protein: CASGAGPIYEQYF. In DNA form, the CDR3 reads TGTGCCAGCGGGGCAGGCCCGATCTACGAGCAGTACTTC.

This sequence joins TRBV28 and TRBJ2-5; a weak D match, TRBD2 (6 bases). Per the germline V gene, CDR1 is MDHEN and CDR2 is SYDVKM. V lost 6 bases to trimming and J lost 1 base, with 30 bases between them. The CDR3 covers 20 residues. The CDR3 loop is CASSRIGLAGRPILQETQYF. As DNA, the CDR3 is TGTGCCAGCAGCCGAATCGGTCTGGCGGGGCGCCCAATCCTCCAAGAGACCCAGTACTTC.

The rearrangement links TRBV28 to TRBJ2-7; 11 nucleotides agree with TRBD2. V trimming: 8 bases; J trimming: 5 bases; junction bases outside the gene matches: 8. This CDR3 comprises 14 residues. CDR1 and CDR2 (germline): MDHEN, SYDVKM. The CDR3 protein is CASRIAGGHHEQYF. CDR3 DNA: TGTGCCAGCCGTATAGCGGGAGGGCACCACGAGCAGTACTTC.

The chain joins TRBV5-1 to TRBJ2-7; 8 nucleotides agree with TRBD1. The ends lost 4 bases at V and 9 bases at J; junction bases unmatched: 9. This CDR3 comprises 13 residues. In germline, CDR1 is SGHRS, CDR2 YFSETQ. The CDR3 bases are TGCGCCAGCAGCACCGAGACAGGGGTGGGGCAGTACTTC. Translation: CASSTETGVGQYF.

The CDR3 sequence: CASSYSQGGYTF. The CDR3 nucleotides are TGTGCCAGCAGCTACTCCCAGGGTGGCTACACCTTC. The chain joins TRBV7-9 to TRBJ1-2; the D gene is possibly TRBD1 (5 bases). The CDR3 has 12 residues. In germline, CDR1 is SEHNR, CDR2 FQNEAQ (reference sequence). V was clipped by 4 bases and J by 7 bases, with 10 bases between them.

This clone was detected a few times. This CDR3 is also generated by other DNA sequences in the sample. V is TRBV27 and J is TRBJ2-7, with no clear D. CDR3 size: 14 residues. V gave up 3 bases and J gave up 0 bases, with 9 bases separating them. Germline-derived CDR1 and CDR2 are MNHEY and SMNVEV (reference sequence). The CDR3 loop is CASSLTTASYEQYF. In nucleotides, the CDR3 is TGTGCCAGCAGTTTGACAACCGCCTCCTACGAGCAGTACTTC.

This clone appeared a few times. The J gene is TRBJ1-2, the V gene TRBV6-5; 10 nucleotides match TRBD1. This CDR3 comprises 14 residues. The junction had 6 bases not matched to a gene; V was cut back by 10 bases and J by 1 base. Germline CDR1 and CDR2: MNHEY and SVGAGI. Here the CDR3 reads CATQGTGDNYGYTF. DNA for the CDR3: TGTGCCACCCAAGGGACAGGGGATAACTATGGCTACACCTTC.

V and J are TRBV19 and TRBJ1-5; TRBD1 might be the D (5 bases). The germline V gene encodes CDR1 LNHDA and CDR2 SQIVND (reference sequence). This CDR3 spans 14 amino acids. V was cut by 7 bases and J by 7 bases, with 17 bases left in between. The DNA for the CDR3 is TGTGCCAGTACTCCTCCGGGGGGTCTCCAGCCCCAGCATTTT. Protein sequence: CASTPPGGLQPQHF.

The V gene is TRBV6-5, the J gene TRBJ1-2; 7 nucleotides agree with TRBD1. CDR1 MNHEY and CDR2 SVGAGI come from the germline V gene. The CDR3 runs to 15 residues. V shed 7 bases and J 0 bases; nucleotides not matched to a gene: 8. CDR3: CASNKGAASNYGYTF. The CDR3 DNA sequence: TGTGCCAGCAATAAGGGGGCGGCTTCTAACTATGGCTACACCTTC.

The V and J genes are TRBV2 and TRBJ1-1; 7 nucleotides match TRBD1. The germline V gene encodes CDR1 SNHLY and CDR2 FYNNEI. J lost 3 bases, V lost 4 bases, and 5 bases had no gene match. The CDR3 covers 14 residues. The CDR3 region has the DNA TGTGCCAGCAGTGCCGAAACAGGGGACACTGAAGCTTTCTTT. Amino acids: CASSAETGDTEAFF.

This clone showed up just a few times. The genes are TRBV7-8 and TRBJ2-5; TRBD1 agrees at 9 bases. The better agreement between TRBJ2-7 and the DNA end casts doubt on the J call. The germline V gene encodes CDR1 SGHVS and CDR2 FQNEAQ. CDR3 length equals 18 residues. CDR3 coding DNA: TGTGCCAGCAGCTTTTATACATCCGGGACAGGGACTTCCTACGAGCAGTACTTC. It encodes CASSFYTSGTGTSYEQYF.

V is TRBV28 and J is TRBJ2-7; 12 positions agree with TRBD2. J was trimmed by 6 bases and V by 6 bases; bases with no gene match: 9. Germline CDR1 reads MDHEN; CDR2 reads SYDVKM. The length of the CDR3 is 15 residues. CDR3 sequence reads: CASRILTSGGPEQYF. CDR3 DNA: TGTGCCAGCAGAATTCTGACTAGCGGGGGCCCCGAGCAGTACTTC.

Remarks on this clone: Within the sample, other DNA sequences also encode this same CDR3. The V call is TRBV6-5, the J call TRBJ1-6; 7 bases are a match to TRBD1. The CDR3 runs to 15 residues. V dropped 1 base and J dropped 8; count of bases not matched to a gene: 5. Germline V gene data show CDR1 as MNHEY and CDR2 as SVGAGI. In DNA, the CDR3 is TGTGCCAGCAGTTACTTGCGGCAGGGGGATTCACCCCTCCACTTT. Residues: CASSYLRQGDSPLHF.

This rearrangement joins TRBV4-2 to TRBJ2-3; 11 bases are shared with TRBD2. J lost 8 bases, V lost 0 bases, and 7 bases had no gene match. This CDR3 contains 16 residues. CDR1 LGHNA and CDR2 YNFKEQ come from the germline V gene. DNA of the CDR3: TGTGCCAGCAGCCAAGACATTAGCGGGGGGGTGGGTACGCAGTATTTT. This codes for CASSQDISGGVGTQYF.

This chain links TRBV18 with TRBJ1-1; 7 nucleotides match TRBD1. The CDR3 totals 18 residues. The V gene end was trimmed by 0 bases and the J gene end by 1 base; junction bases not matched to a gene: 11. Germline assignment: CDR1 KGHSH and CDR2 LQKENI. CDR3 sequence: CASSPPGQSRVWNTEAFF. In DNA form, the CDR3 reads TGTGCCAGCTCACCACCGGGACAGAGCCGTGTCTGGAACACTGAAGCTTTCTTT.

V and J are TRBV30 and TRBJ1-1; TRBD1 agrees at 10 bases. Trimming took 4 bases from V and 5 from J; bases not matched to a gene: 10. Germline CDR1 GTSNPN, CDR2 SVGIG (reference sequence). CDR3 size: 15 residues. CDR3 in DNA: TGTGCCTGGACCCCCGGGACAGGGGAGGGAACTGAAGCTTTCTTT. It translates to CAWTPGTGEGTEAFF.

This chain joins TRBV7-2 and TRBJ2-3, with 12 nucleotides matching TRBD2. This CDR3 region has 19 residues. V was pared by 4 bases and J by 5 bases, with 16 bases of the junction left unmatched. From germline, CDR1 is SGHTA and CDR2 FQGNSA. The CDR3 loop is CASSSPDPPSGRAQDTQYF. The CDR3 bases are TGTGCCAGCAGCTCACCAGACCCCCCTAGCGGGAGGGCCCAAGATACGCAGTATTTT.